This T cell receptor beta chain was found in a study of OX40 agonist ivuxolimab in advanced cancers. Here immunoSEQ multiplex PCR was the method, and the copy in TCRdb shows in-frame clones only, minus some. The table includes 70,000 to 85,000 clones, 88% detected once. The CDR3 totals 16 residues. CDR1 and CDR2 (germline): LNHDA, SQIVND (reference sequence). V dropped 5 bases and J dropped 1; count of bases not matched to a gene: 9. The sample consisted of CD4+ or CD8+ T cells sorted from blood, taken in a trial of the OX40 agonist ivuxolimab. The chain recombines TRBV19 with TRBJ1-1, with TRBD1 identical over 8 bases. This TCR was sampled from an adult with an advanced solid tumor such as melanoma, head and neck, liver or kidney cancer. The CDR3 region has the DNA TGTGCCAGTAGTGCCTTCAGGGGGCGCGGGAACACTGAAGCTTTCTTT. The encoded protein is CASSAFRGRGNTEAFF.